These 7 T cell receptor beta chains were all obtained from the same sample, sequenced in a study of PD-1 blockade in classical Hodgkin lymphoma. The method was immunoSEQ multiplex PCR; TCRdb's version includes in-frame clones alone and lacks a portion of them. The sample shows roughly 7,100 clones, approximately 86% of them seen only once. Time point denoted: cycle 4 day 1 (C4D1), after more than 5 weeks of nivolumab. Each of the patients experienced relapse following autologous stem cell transplantation, and their brentuximab vedotin exposure differed. The material sequenced was peripheral blood mononuclear cells (PBMCs), taken before the fourth cycle of nivolumab. The receptors come from a human donor with classical Hodgkin lymphoma.

This rearrangement joins TRBV2 to TRBJ1-1, with 8 bases lining up with TRBD1. The CDR3 runs 15 residues. V lost 7 bases and J lost 6; bases outside the gene matches: 13. The V gene's germline CDR1 is SNHLY and CDR2 FYNNEI. The CDR3 sequence is CASKVLDRAGAEAFF. In nucleotides, the CDR3 is TGTGCCAGCAAAGTTTTGGACAGGGCGGGCGCTGAAGCTTTCTTT.

The V gene is TRBV18, the J gene TRBJ1-2; D gene uncertain. The CDR3 sequence is 15 residues long. Germline CDR1 is KGHSH and CDR2 is LQKENI. V dropped 0 bases and J dropped 0 bases, with 8 bases sitting between them. The CDR3 reads CASSPPNSPNYGYTF. The CDR3 region has the DNA TGTGCCAGCTCACCACCAAATTCTCCTAACTATGGCTACACCTTC. The full variable domain, in which reference TRBV18 and TRBJ1-2 provide the parts outside the CDR3, is NAGVMQNPRHLVRRRGQEARLRCSPMKGHSHVYWYRQLPEEGLKFMVYLQKENIIDESGMPKERFSAEFPKEGPSILRIQQVVRGDSAAYFCASSPPNSPNYGYTFGSGTRLTVV.

The rearrangement uses TRBV6-5 and TRBJ1-6; the D gene is possibly TRBD1 (6 bases). Germline CDR1 reads MNHEY; CDR2 reads SVGAGI. The germline V and J ends were trimmed by 3 bases and 3 bases, with 12 bases remaining between them. The CDR3 is 16 amino acids. The CDR3 spells CASSYSRGLYNSPLHF. CDR3 DNA sequence: TGTGCCAGCAGTTATTCCAGGGGCCTCTATAATTCACCCCTCCACTTT.

This clone was seen a single time. The chain is built from TRBV19 and TRBJ1-6, with D perhaps TRBD1 (5 bases). V was shortened by 8 bases and J by 1 base, with 12 bases between the two germline ends. The length of the CDR3 is 15 residues. Germline loops: CDR1 LNHDA, CDR2 SQIVND (reference sequence). The CDR3 region has the DNA TGTGCCAGTGGGGGAGAGGGATCCTATAATTCACCCCTCCACTTT. Translated: CASGGEGSYNSPLHF.

This clone was observed a handful of times. This chain connects TRBV30 to TRBJ2-3; D call uncertain. The germline V and J ends were trimmed by 3 bases and 0 bases, with 16 bases remaining between them. Germline V gene data show CDR1 as GTSNPN and CDR2 as SVGIG (reference sequence). The CDR3 consists of 16 residues. Here the CDR3 reads CAWSLKTLVSTDTQYF. CDR3 in DNA: TGTGCCTGGAGCCTTAAGACCCTTGTTAGCACAGATACGCAGTATTTT.

The chain recombines TRBV5-1 with TRBJ2-2; weak D call: TRBD2 (6 bases). From germline, CDR1 is SGHRS and CDR2 YFSETQ. Trimming pared 2 bases from V and 1 base from J, leaving 9 bases between. The CDR3 has 15 amino acids. Here the CDR3 reads CASSFPGVNTGELFF. The CDR3 region has the DNA TGCGCCAGCAGCTTCCCGGGGGTGAACACCGGGGAGCTGTTTTTT.

The chain has TRBV2 and TRBJ2-7; D might be TRBD2 (6 bases). Trimming stripped 5 bases from V and 1 base from J, with 9 bases between. The CDR3 covers 13 residues. CDR1 is SNHLY and CDR2 is FYNNEI in the germline V gene. In nucleotides, the CDR3 is TGTGCCAGCAGTCGGGACTCGTCCTACGAGCAGTACGTC. Its translation: CASSRDSSYEQYV.